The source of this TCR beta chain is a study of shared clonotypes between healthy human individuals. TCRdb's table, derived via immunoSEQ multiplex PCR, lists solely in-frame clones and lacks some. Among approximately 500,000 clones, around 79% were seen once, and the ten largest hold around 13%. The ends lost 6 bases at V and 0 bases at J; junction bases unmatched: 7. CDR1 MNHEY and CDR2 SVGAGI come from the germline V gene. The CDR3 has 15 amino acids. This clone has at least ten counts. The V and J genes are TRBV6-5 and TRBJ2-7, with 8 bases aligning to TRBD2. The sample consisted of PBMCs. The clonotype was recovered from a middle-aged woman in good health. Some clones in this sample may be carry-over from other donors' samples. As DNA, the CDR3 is TGTGCCAGCAGAGAAAGCGGGAGAGTCTCCTACGAGCAGTACTTC. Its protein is CASRESGRVSYEQYF.